These 29 T cell receptor beta chains share one sample of origin, sequenced in a study of blood T cell repertoires in COVID-19. Clones were sequenced by immunoSEQ multiplex PCR, and TCRdb holds only the in-frame ones, with some missing. The table includes around 270,000 clones, roughly 90% detected once. Material: peripheral blood. The receptors here all came from a man in his forties with acute or convalescent COVID-19.

The rearrangement joins TRBV15 to TRBJ2-3; 7 positions match TRBD1. V lost 0 bases to trimming and J lost 6 bases; unmatched junction nucleotides: 3. The CDR3 has 14 amino acids. The germline V gene encodes CDR1 LNHNV and CDR2 YYDKDF (reference sequence). The DNA of the CDR3 is TGTGCCACCAGCAGAGAAGGGGGCGCGGATACGCAGTATTTT. Translated, it gives CATSREGGADTQYF.

The chain combines TRBV7-2 with TRBJ1-5; D call uncertain. This CDR3 region has 13 residues. Trimming cost V 5 bases and J 5 bases, with 10 bases left between them. The germline CDR1 and CDR2 sequences are SGHTA and FQGNSA. CDR3 sequence (DNA): TGTGCCAGCAGCCCCGAGCGGGATCAGCCCCAGCATTTT. Amino acids: CASSPERDQPQHF.

This rearrangement joins TRBV12-5 to TRBJ1-3; D might be TRBD1 (5 bases). This CDR3 region has 17 residues. Germline loops: CDR1 LGHNT, CDR2 FRNRAP. Trimming removed 0 bases at V and 6 bases at J, with 18 bases between. For the CDR3, the DNA is TGTGCTAGTGGTTTGGTAACGGGGGGTAGGAGGTTAAACACCATATATTTT. Encoded protein: CASGLVTGGRRLNTIYF.

The chain employs TRBV12-5 and TRBJ2-1; 10 bases align to TRBD2. Trimming at V came to 5 bases and at J to 4 bases, leaving 8 bases not matched to a gene. The CDR3 sequence is 16 residues long. CDR1 and CDR2 (germline): LGHNT, FRNRAP. CDR3 protein: CASGPPKAGGYNEQFF. For the CDR3, the DNA is TGTGCTAGTGGTCCCCCAAAAGCGGGGGGGTACAATGAGCAGTTCTTC.

CDR3 amino acids: CASAWEVAGANVYYEQYF. CDR3 nucleotide sequence: TGTGCCAGCGCTTGGGAGGTAGCGGGGGCCAACGTATACTACGAGCAGTACTTC. This chain links TRBV4-2 with TRBJ2-7; 9 bases are shared with TRBD2. The V gene end was trimmed by 8 bases and the J gene end by 3 bases; junction bases not matched to a gene: 20. The CDR3 contains 18 residues. Germline V gives CDR1 LGHNA, CDR2 YNFKEQ.

CDR3 amino acids: CASRRAREDGYTF. The CDR3 coding sequence is TGTGCCAGCAGACGGGCCAGGGAGGATGGCTACACCTTC. The chain recombines TRBV5-4 with TRBJ1-2, with D possibly matching TRBD1 (5 bases). This CDR3 comprises 13 residues. The V gene lost 5 bases and the J gene lost 6 bases, with 14 bases spanning the gap. Germline-derived CDR1 and CDR2 are SGHNT and YYREEE (reference sequence).

The CDR3 protein is CASRGTGGAEQYF. The CDR3 bases are TGTGCCAGCAGGGGGACAGGGGGCGCCGAGCAGTACTTC. The V call is TRBV6-5, the J call TRBJ2-7; 12 bases agree with TRBD1. This CDR3 has 13 amino acids. Trimming took 6 bases from V and 6 from J; bases not matched to a gene: 3. CDR1 MNHEY and CDR2 SVGAGI come from the germline V gene.

This clone was seen once. The chain employs TRBV27 and TRBJ2-7; 15 positions match TRBD2. Germline V lookup: CDR1 MNHEY, CDR2 SMNVEV (reference sequence). This CDR3 spans 13 amino acids. J was trimmed by 8 bases and V by 6 bases; bases with no gene match: 2. The CDR3 loop is CASSGTSGGKQYF. The CDR3 DNA reads TGTGCCAGCAGCGGGACTAGCGGGGGGAAGCAGTACTTC.

This rearrangement joins TRBV5-1 to TRBJ2-1; TRBD2 agrees at 16 bases. Germline V gene sequence: CDR1 SGHRS, CDR2 YFSETQ. This CDR3 contains 16 residues. V was clipped by 4 bases and J by 8 bases; unmatched bases: 6. Here the CDR3 reads CASSKGLAGGRDEQFF. The CDR3 coding sequence is TGCGCCAGCAGCAAGGGACTAGCGGGGGGGCGAGATGAGCAGTTCTTC.

This sequence joins TRBV4-2 and TRBJ2-3; 11 nucleotides line up with TRBD2. V lost 5 bases and J lost 3; bases outside the gene matches: 10. Germline V gene lookup returns CDR1 LGHNA and CDR2 YNFKEQ. The CDR3 spans 17 residues. The CDR3: CASSTSASGGPTDTQYF. The CDR3 DNA follows: TGTGCCAGCAGCACCTCGGCTAGCGGGGGGCCAACAGATACGCAGTATTTT.

This clone was seen a few times. The genes are TRBV12-5 and TRBJ2-1; a possible D gene is TRBD2 (5 bases). V lost 3 bases to trimming and J lost 3 bases, with 12 bases between them. This CDR3 has 15 residues. Germline CDR1 reads LGHNT; CDR2 reads FRNRAP. In DNA form, the CDR3 reads TGTGCTAGTGGTTTCCTAGCCGAGGACTACAATGAGCAGTTCTTC. Its protein product is CASGFLAEDYNEQFF.

The chain joins TRBV27 to TRBJ2-3; 10 nucleotides line up with TRBD2. CDR3 length equals 16 residues. V was pared by 5 bases and J by 2 bases, with 7 bases of the junction left unmatched. Germline CDR1 and CDR2: MNHEY and SMNVEV (reference sequence). The chain's CDR3 is CASSPRTSGTTDTQYF. The DNA of the CDR3 is TGTGCCAGCAGTCCAAGGACTAGCGGAACCACAGATACGCAGTATTTT.

The chain has TRBV19 and TRBJ2-2; 9 bases align to TRBD2. Losses at the gene ends were 4 bases for V and 0 bases for J; bases not matched to a gene: 3. Per germline, CDR1 LNHDA and CDR2 SQIVND (reference sequence). The CDR3 totals 16 residues. CDR3 sequence (DNA): TGTGCCAGTAGTACGTCTAGCGGGGCGAACACCGGGGAGCTGTTTTTT. This codes for CASSTSSGANTGELFF.

V gene TRBV11-3 combines with J gene TRBJ2-1; D may be TRBD1 (5 bases). The V gene's germline CDR1 is SGHNT and CDR2 YENEEA. The CDR3 totals 15 residues. V gave up 3 bases and J gave up 0 bases, with 9 bases separating them. The CDR3 DNA sequence: TGTGCCAGCAGCTTTGACAGCAGCTCCTACAATGAGCAGTTCTTC. This codes for CASSFDSSSYNEQFF.

This chain connects TRBV13 to TRBJ2-7; tentative D call: TRBD1 (5 bases). The germline CDR1 and CDR2 sequences are PRHDT and FYEKMQ (reference sequence). This CDR3 spans 14 amino acids. V dropped 5 bases and J dropped 2 bases, with 13 bases sitting between them. CDR3 nucleotides: TGTGCCAGCAGCACTTCTGGGGCCACCTACGAGCAGTACTTC. Translation gives CASSTSGATYEQYF.

The chain recombines TRBV19 with TRBJ1-2, with 8 bases matching TRBD1. Germline CDR1 is LNHDA and CDR2 is SQIVND (reference sequence). This CDR3 has 14 residues. J lost 7 bases, V lost 6 bases, and 10 bases had no gene match. CDR3 DNA: TGTGCCAGTAGGAACAGGGGGGCACTACTTGGCTACACCTTC. It codes for CASRNRGALLGYTF.

J is TRBJ2-7 and V is TRBV4-1; weak D call: TRBD2 (7 bases). Germline lookup yields CDR1 MGHRA and CDR2 YSYEKL. V was pared by 0 bases and J by 2 bases, with 17 bases between. This CDR3 has 17 amino acids. CDR3 amino acids: CASSQERGTTNTYEQYF. CDR3 coding DNA: TGCGCCAGCAGCCAAGAAAGGGGGACTACAAACACCTACGAGCAGTACTTC.

The V and J genes are TRBV10-2 and TRBJ1-2, with no clear D. This CDR3 has 14 residues. Trimming removed 7 bases at V and 4 bases at J, with 16 bases between. Per germline, CDR1 WSHSY and CDR2 SAAADI. The CDR3 reads CASNPGEFSYGYTF. CDR3 nucleotides: TGCGCCAGCAATCCCGGGGAATTTAGCTATGGCTACACCTTC.

The chain carries TRBV10-3 and TRBJ2-2; 9 nucleotides match TRBD1. The V gene's germline CDR1 is ENHRY and CDR2 SYGVKD. The ends lost 5 bases at V and 0 bases at J; junction bases unmatched: 7. This CDR3 comprises 17 residues. Here the CDR3 DNA reads TGTGCCATCAGTCTTCTCGGGACAGGGTCGAACACCGGGGAGCTGTTTTTT. Translated, it gives CAISLLGTGSNTGELFF.

V usage is TRBV5-6 and J usage is TRBJ1-2; tentatively, D is TRBD1 (5 bases). V was cut by 2 bases and J by 6 bases, with 11 bases left in between. Germline loops: CDR1 SGHDT, CDR2 YYEEEE. The CDR3 runs 13 residues. The CDR3 loop is CASSFAGGDGYTF. The CDR3 DNA reads TGTGCCAGCAGCTTTGCGGGGGGAGATGGCTACACCTTC.

The V and J genes are TRBV2 and TRBJ2-1; 10 nucleotides line up with TRBD2. The CDR3 extends over 15 amino acids. The germline V gene has CDR1 SNHLY and CDR2 FYNNEI. The trim removed 6 bases at V and 9 bases at J, leaving 11 bases unmatched. Written as DNA, the CDR3 is TGTGCCAGCAGCGTATTTAGCGGGGGGTTAGGTGAGCAGTTCTTC. Its translation is CASSVFSGGLGEQFF.

The V gene is TRBV7-8, the J gene TRBJ1-5; 8 positions agree with TRBD1. Germline loops: CDR1 SGHVS, CDR2 FQNEAQ. This CDR3 is 14 amino acids long. The V and J ends lost 3 bases and 5 bases, in that order; junction bases with no gene match: 3. The CDR3 DNA reads TGTGCCAGCAGCTTGACAGGGGAGGATCAGCCCCAGCATTTT. It translates to CASSLTGEDQPQHF. The variable domain in full, with the rest retrieved from reference TRBV7-8 and TRBJ1-5, is GAGVSQSPRYKVAKRGQDVALRCDPISGHVSLFWYQQALGQGPEFLTYFQNEAQLDKSGLPSDRFFAERPEGSVSTLKIQRTQQEDSAVYLCASSLTGEDQPQHFGDGTRLSIL.

The rearrangement joins TRBV27 to TRBJ1-5; D is perhaps TRBD1 (5 bases). CDR1 MNHEY and CDR2 SMNVEV come from the germline V gene (reference sequence). Trimming pared 6 bases from V and 3 bases from J, leaving 18 bases between. The CDR3 consists of 16 residues. The CDR3 reads CASSFRGGAFNQPQHF. In DNA form, the CDR3 reads TGTGCCAGCAGCTTTAGAGGAGGGGCCTTCAATCAGCCCCAGCATTTT.

The chain is built from TRBV24-1 and TRBJ2-2; tentative D call: TRBD1 (5 bases). V was cut by 1 base and J by 6 bases, with 11 bases left in between. This CDR3 has 15 amino acids. CDR1 and CDR2 (germline): KGHDR, SFDVKD. CDR3 nucleotide sequence: TGTGCCACCAGTGATTTTAGGCGACAGTCCGGGGAGCTGTTTTTT. It yields the protein CATSDFRRQSGELFF.

The chain has TRBV5-1 and TRBJ2-3, with D possibly TRBD2 on 6 matching bases. The germline V and J ends were trimmed by 2 bases and 1 base, with 14 bases remaining between them. CDR3 length: 16 amino acids. The germline CDR1 and CDR2 sequences are SGHRS and YFSETQ. CDR3 in amino acids: CASSFPKGGGTDTQYF. The CDR3 region has the DNA TGCGCCAGCAGCTTTCCAAAGGGCGGGGGCACAGATACGCAGTATTTT.

The chain has TRBV6-1 and TRBJ1-3, with D possibly being TRBD1 (5 bases). The CDR3 runs to 16 residues. CDR1 is MNHNS and CDR2 is SASEGT in the germline V gene. Trimming took 4 bases from V and 0 from J, leaving 13 bases between them. The CDR3 loop is CASSGAGRYSGNTIYF. In DNA form, the CDR3 reads TGTGCCAGCAGTGGGGCGGGACGCTACTCTGGAAACACCATATATTTT.

V is TRBV28 and J is TRBJ1-3; 7 positions agree with TRBD1. The V segment lost 6 bases and the J segment 2 bases; nucleotides outside the gene matches: 13. Germline V gene data show CDR1 as MDHEN and CDR2 as SYDVKM. This CDR3 has 17 residues. CDR3 DNA: TGTGCCAGCAGCCCGATTTTTAGCCAGGGGGCTGGAAACACCATATATTTT. Translated, it gives CASSPIFSQGAGNTIYF.

This clone was found once. The chain joins TRBV2 to TRBJ1-1; TRBD1 might be the D (5 bases). Trimming stripped 6 bases from V and 4 bases from J, with 12 bases between. CDR1 is SNHLY and CDR2 is FYNNEI in the germline V gene. The CDR3 spans 13 residues. The CDR3 DNA is TGTGCCAGCAGACCGCAGGGTTTCACTGAAGCTTTCTTT. Translating gives CASRPQGFTEAFF.

The chain carries TRBV18 and TRBJ2-3; D not resolved. This CDR3 is built from 14 residues. Trimming removed 3 bases at V and 5 bases at J, with 12 bases between. CDR1 is KGHSH and CDR2 is LQKENI in the germline V gene. The DNA of the CDR3 is TGTGCCAGCTCACCTGACCTGAGCGAAGATACGCAGTATTTT. This codes for CASSPDLSEDTQYF.